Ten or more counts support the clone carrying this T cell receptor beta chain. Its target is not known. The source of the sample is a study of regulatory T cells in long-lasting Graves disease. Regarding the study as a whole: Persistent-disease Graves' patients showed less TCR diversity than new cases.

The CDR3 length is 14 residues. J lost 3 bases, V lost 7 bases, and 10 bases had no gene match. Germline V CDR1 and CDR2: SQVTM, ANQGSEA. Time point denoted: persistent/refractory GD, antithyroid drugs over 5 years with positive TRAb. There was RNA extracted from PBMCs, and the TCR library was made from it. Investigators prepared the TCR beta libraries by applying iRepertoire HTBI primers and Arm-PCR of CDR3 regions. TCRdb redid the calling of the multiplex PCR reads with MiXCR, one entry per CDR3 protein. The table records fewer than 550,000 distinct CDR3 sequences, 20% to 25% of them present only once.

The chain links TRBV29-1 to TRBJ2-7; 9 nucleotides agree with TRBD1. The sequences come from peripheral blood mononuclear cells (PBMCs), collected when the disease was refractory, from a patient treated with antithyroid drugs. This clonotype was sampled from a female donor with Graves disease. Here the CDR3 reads CSARTGESNYEQYF. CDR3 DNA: TGCAGCGCCCGGACAGGGGAAAGTAACTACGAGCAGTACTTC.